This note documents a single TCR beta chain sequence. Its antigen is as yet unknown. A multiplex PCR was run with 60 Vbeta primers and 13 Jbeta primers. Using immunoSEQ multiplex PCR, the repertoire was profiled, and TCRdb retains in-frame clones only, with some absent. The listing contains about 200,000 clones. The entry originates in a study of cytomegalovirus exposure and HLA in healthy donors. Broader study findings: There were several of the most significant clusters that appeared linked to common viral pathogens in a later analysis. CMV serostatus was the only recorded immune exposure for donors. Segments of the TCR beta V type were, in most cases, productive about 90% or about 30% of the time in an earlier analysis.

Donors counted as nominally healthy when sampled, yet unrecorded immune exposures were likely. The CDR3 length is 12 residues. With V trimmed by 11 bases and J by 5 bases, 7 bases remained unmatched. The germline gives CDR1 MNHEY, CDR2 SVGAGI. This TCR came from a boy aged 5-17 years in good health and CMV-seronegative. Specimen: PBMCs. The J gene is TRBJ1-1, the V gene TRBV6-5, with 8 positions matching TRBD1. CDR3 loop: CAGTGGRTEAFF. DNA for the CDR3: TGTGCCGGCACAGGGGGGAGAACTGAAGCTTTCTTT.